The present TCR beta chain was sequenced within a study of T cell repertoires in cytomegalovirus infection. Study as a whole: It can be stated that public TCR beta signatures indicated CMV infection as well as a matching HLA type.

From germline, CDR1 is MDHEN and CDR2 SYDVKM. The CDR3 runs 15 residues. With V trimmed by 10 bases and J by 5 bases, 10 bases remained unmatched. One entry per CDR3 protein results from TCRdb running MiXCR on the reads. The table shows 400,000 or so distinct CDR3 sequences, with roughly 18% occurring only once. Regarding the study as a whole: Pooled public TCR beta family frequency picked out CMV carriers with the relevant HLA. Dominant in the ex vivo response were TCR beta clonotypes restricted by HLA-C and specific for CMV.

This clonotype was seen many times. Antigen: not known. The rearrangement uses TRBV28 and TRBJ2-3; TRBD2 matches at 12 bases. The material sequenced was PBMCs. The TCR originated in a human donor in good health (CMV status not recorded). Some clones in this sample may be carry-over from other donors' samples. This CDR3 is CATRVTSGGIDTQYF. In DNA, the CDR3 is TGTGCCACCAGAGTGACTAGCGGGGGTATAGATACGCAGTATTTT.